This T cell receptor beta chain was profiled in a study of cytomegalovirus exposure and HLA in healthy donors. About this clone itself: Its antigen is not known.

V was pared by 0 bases and J by 7 bases, with 9 bases of the junction left unmatched. Germline V CDR1 and CDR2: LGHNA, YSLEER. The CDR3 spans 16 residues. Both 60 Vbeta primers and 13 Jbeta primers went into the PCR. Sequencing used immunoSEQ multiplex PCR; TCRdb keeps in-frame clones, though not all of them. The sample lists 150,000 or so clones; around 78% were seen once. Study results and limitations: Available immune exposure information covered CMV serostatus only.

The chain links TRBV4-3 to TRBJ2-5; 9 bases fit TRBD2. The sample consisted of PBMCs. The sequence was obtained from a woman between 18 and 29 years old in good health and CMV-seronegative. The CDR3 protein is CASSQDCGGGLTTQYF. The CDR3 DNA follows: TGCGCCAGCAGCCAAGATTGCGGGGGGGGGCTTACGACCCAGTACTTC.